Below, one TCR beta chain is given with its context. No cognate antigen has been identified for it. Base qualities are not provided; no much larger clone lies one nucleotide away. The study profiled bulk TCR beta-chain repertoires in matched peripheral blood, tumor and adjacent normal breast tissue taken from some 17 patients with early-stage breast cancer. Before surgery, roughly 4.5-11 mL of whole blood was collected into EDTA tubes and then processed within 2 hours. Ficoll-Paque centrifugation in SepMate-50 tubes was used to isolate peripheral blood mononuclear cells. For storage in liquid nitrogen, PBMCs were cryopreserved as aliquots of 2 to 4 million cells in roughly 90% FBS with around 10% DMSO. Genomic DNA was extracted with the Qiagen AllPrep DNA/RNA Mini kit. The record originates from a study of early stage breast cancer tumors (dated by TCRdb to about 2017). Looking at the study overall: Of the approximately 15 invasive breast tumors, roughly 13 were found to be estrogen receptor-positive, progesterone receptor-positive and HER2-negative. Of the roughly 12 ER+/PR+/HER2- tumors, eight were classified as invasive ductal carcinomas and four as invasive lobular carcinomas. The average read coverage per sample was roughly 10-fold. Across all samples, more than 2.5 million templates representing about 1,100,000 unique clonotypes were detected. Broad study findings and their caveats: Tumors showed about 2.5-fold higher T cell density and higher clonality than adjacent normal breast tissue. Sequencing bulk genomic DNA from unsorted cells could not capture chain pairing or functional markers like CD4, CD8 and FOXP3. Enriched TCRB sequences shared across patients were mostly commonly generated sequences, unlikely to play an important role in the tumor microenvironment. Greater similarity was observed between blood and normal breast repertoires than between blood and tumor repertoires, and tumor was distinguished from normal in about 90% of the 16 patients when each tissue was compared with blood. The small cohort size prevented analysis by tumor subtype.

The CDR3 measures 14 amino acids from cysteine to phenylalanine. Left in the record is the CDR3 DNA by itself, 42 bases read in frame from the first base. Trimming removed 9 bases from V and 6 bases from J; the gene matches leave 5 bases unexplained. CDR1 MNHNS and CDR2 SASEGT were looked up in the germline V gene. Each sample was amplified in two independent genomic DNA replicates, using 0.5 to 0.65 ug for blood and approximately 1.4 ug for tumor or normal breast. TCRB sequencing of genomic DNA was carried out with the ImmunoSeq Intro kit according to the manufacturer's instructions. Multiplex PCR ran about 31 cycles with proprietary primers and spike-in control sequences for absolute quantification. Single-end 150-bp reads were used to sequence an 87-bp fragment spanning the CDR3 and the flanking V and J genes. Seven samples, each with two replicates, were multiplexed per lane of an Illumina MiSeq using version 3.0 chemistry. In the source study's methods: Raw data were processed by the vendor's proprietary pipeline, with both replicates merged into one result per sample. A clonotype was defined as productive rearrangements that share the same V-gene family, CDR3 amino acid sequence and J-gene segment. Clonality was computed as 1 minus the normalized Shannon entropy (Pielou evenness) of TCRB abundances. To estimate T cell density, the total number of templates was divided by the number of input cells, which was inferred from the amount of DNA input. Recon with default parameters was used to estimate total repertoire diversity and clonality. A clonotype was considered tumor-enriched if its abundance in tumor exceeded 0.1% and was at least 32-fold higher than its abundance in normal breast. TCRdb limited this immuneACCESS table to in-frame rearrangements with V and J called. A share of clones is missing; checked studies link under half to unresolved V genes, and the rest is unexplained. V, J and clone size are taken as reported in that table, and D and trimming were inferred from the DNA itself. The sample table contains some 36,000 clones; only one count was recorded for around 70% of them. Roughly 7% of the sample comes from the top ten.

This TCR was sampled from a person between 60 and 69 years old with breast cancer. The receptor chain draws on TRBV6-1 and TRBJ1-6; 10 bases in the middle match TRBD1. Material for sequencing was blood. The DNA sequence is given as TGTGCCAGTGAGACAGGGGGCCTTAATTCACCCCTCCACTTT. This gives the protein CASETGGLNSPLHF.